What follows are 13 T cell receptor beta chains derived from one specimen sequenced in a study of T-cell memory formation after mild COVID-19 (dated by TCRdb to the early 2020s). Library preparation used 5' RACE. Instrument on record: Illumina NovaSeq 6000. Clones were called with MiXCR by TCRdb after fastp trimmed the public reads at Q25, and only in-frame beta chains were retained. Entries that share a CDR3 protein sequence are merged under the most common genes and DNA. The sample table contains around 300,000 distinct CDR3 sequences; only one count was recorded for approximately 15% of them. The ten largest clones take up approximately 21% of the sample. The sample was PBMCs or a T cell subset sorted from them (not recorded which). The receptors originated from a man aged 18 to 35 who had mild COVID-19 (a few samples of this study predate the infection). The sample titles of this study are shuffled in the database, so cell type and time point are left out; the donor was told from shared clones.

The V and J genes are TRBV5-1 and TRBJ2-1, with D perhaps assigned TRBD1 or TRBD2 (6 bases each). CDR3 size: 15 residues. Deletions cut 3 bases from V and 2 bases from J, with 12 bases between. Germline V CDR1 and CDR2: SGHRS, YFSETQ. CDR3 DNA sequence: TGCGCCAGCAGCTCCGACGGGGGCACCTACAATGAGCAGTTCTTC. Its protein product is CASSSDGGTYNEQFF.

The chain carries TRBV20-1 and TRBJ2-3; TRBD1 is a possible D gene (6 bases). Germline V gene data show CDR1 as DFQATT and CDR2 as SNEGSKA (reference sequence). The CDR3 is 13 amino acids. Trimming cost V 6 bases and J 5 bases, with 15 bases left between them. CDR3 loop: CSAQQGPGDTQYF. The CDR3 region has the DNA TGCAGTGCGCAGCAGGGGCCGGGAGATACGCAGTATTTT.

This chain connects TRBV28 to TRBJ2-3; the D call may be TRBD1 or TRBD2 (6 bases each). Per the germline V gene, CDR1 is MDHEN and CDR2 is SYDVKM. The CDR3 runs 15 residues. V shed 8 bases and J shed 1 base, with 16 bases lying between them. This CDR3 reads CASGRRGAGTDTQYF. CDR3 DNA sequence: TGTGCCAGCGGACGGAGGGGGGCTGGCACAGATACGCAGTATTTT.

This chain connects TRBV29-1 to TRBJ2-5, with TRBD2 matching over 10 bases. Per germline, CDR1 SQVTM and CDR2 ANQGSEA. The V gene end was trimmed by 7 bases and the J gene end by 5 bases; junction bases not matched to a gene: 4. The CDR3 is 12 amino acids. The CDR3 DNA reads TGCAGCGGATCTAGCGGGGGTGAGACCCAGTACTTC. Its protein is CSGSSGGETQYF.

This clonotype was observed a handful of times. The rearrangement joins TRBV20-1 to TRBJ2-1, with TRBD1 identical over 9 bases. The trim removed 3 bases at V and 7 bases at J, leaving 7 bases unmatched. This CDR3 region has 14 residues. Germline values: CDR1 DFQATT, CDR2 SNEGSKA (reference sequence). The CDR3 loop reads CSASPGQGLNEQFF. The DNA for the CDR3 is TGCAGTGCTAGTCCGGGACAGGGCCTGAATGAGCAGTTCTTC.

The chain couples TRBV7-8 to TRBJ1-5, with TRBD1 as a possible D gene (6 bases). V was cut by 5 bases and J by 9 bases, with 17 bases left in between. The length of the CDR3 is 14 residues. Germline V CDR1 and CDR2: SGHVS, FQNEAQ. The CDR3 sequence is CASSGGGGMWPQHF. In DNA form, the CDR3 reads TGTGCCAGCAGCGGCGGGGGGGGCATGTGGCCCCAGCATTTT.

This clonotype has a handful of counts. The chain has TRBV10-2 and TRBJ1-5, with TRBD1 matching over 7 bases. V dropped 4 bases and J dropped 3; count of bases not matched to a gene: 6. The CDR3 length is 15 residues. The germline V gene encodes CDR1 WSHSY and CDR2 SAAADI. The CDR3 region has the DNA TGCGCCAGCAGTGTAACAGGGGCTCACAATCAGCCCCAGCATTTT. This gives the protein CASSVTGAHNQPQHF.

This clonotype appeared a single time. The rearrangement links TRBV7-8 to TRBJ2-1; TRBD2 might be the D (7 bases). Germline lookup yields CDR1 SGHVS and CDR2 FQNEAQ. Trimming stripped 6 bases from V and 10 bases from J, with 25 bases between. This CDR3 comprises 16 residues. The CDR3 DNA reads TGTGCCAGCAGGTCCGCGGGCGGGGGCGGCCTGAGCGAGCAGTTCTTC. Encoded protein: CASRSAGGGGLSEQFF.

This clonotype was detected a few times. The chain couples TRBV6-5 to TRBJ2-2, with D maybe TRBD1 (7 bases). The CDR3 is 13 residues long. Trimming left V 10 bases short and J 6 bases short, with 15 bases between. CDR1 MNHEY and CDR2 SVGAGI come from the germline V gene. The CDR3 coding sequence is TGTGCCACGCGGGACAGCGCGGCCGGGGAGCTGTTTTTT. Its translation: CATRDSAAGELFF.

There are a few counts of this clonotype. CDR3 coding DNA: TGTGCCAGCAGTTCCCATGGGCCTCAAGAGACCCAGTACTTC. This translates into CASSSHGPQETQYF. This chain connects TRBV28 to TRBJ2-5, with unresolved D. This CDR3 is 14 amino acids long. Germline values: CDR1 MDHEN, CDR2 SYDVKM. V was trimmed by 4 bases and J by 2 bases, leaving 11 bases between them. Drawing the rest from reference TRBV28 and TRBJ2-5, the complete variable domain is DVKVTQSSRYLVKRTGEKVFLECVQDMDHENMFWYRQDPGLGLRLIYFSYDVKMKEKGDIPEGYSVSREKKERFSLILESASTNQTSMYLCASSSHGPQETQYFGPGTRLLVL.

This clonotype was observed a handful of times. The rearrangement uses TRBV5-1 and TRBJ1-2; D is perhaps TRBD1 (5 bases). The germline V gene has CDR1 SGHRS and CDR2 YFSETQ. Between the trimmed V and J ends, which lost 9 bases and 1 base, there was a span of 16 bases. CDR3 length: 14 residues. For the CDR3, the DNA is TGCGCCACCAAAGACAGCCACCTTAACTATGGCTACACCTTC. Protein product: CATKDSHLNYGYTF.

The table lists this clonotype with a few counts. The CDR3: CASSPGEWETQYF. CDR3 DNA sequence: TGTGCCAGCAGCCCAGGGGAGTGGGAGACCCAGTACTTC. The chain combines TRBV7-8 with TRBJ2-5, with TRBD1 as a possible D gene (6 bases). The CDR3 extends over 13 amino acids. V was cut by 5 bases and J by 5 bases, with 12 bases left in between. Germline CDR1 and CDR2: SGHVS and FQNEAQ.

This clonotype came up a few times. This sequence joins TRBV12-3 or TRBV12-4 and TRBJ2-7; tentatively, D is TRBD1 (6 bases). The CDR3 contains 13 residues. V was clipped by 5 bases and J by 5 bases, with 13 bases between them. CDR3 sequence reads: CASSPTGIHEQYF. CDR3 coding DNA: TGTGCCAGCAGTCCCACAGGGATCCACGAGCAGTACTTC.